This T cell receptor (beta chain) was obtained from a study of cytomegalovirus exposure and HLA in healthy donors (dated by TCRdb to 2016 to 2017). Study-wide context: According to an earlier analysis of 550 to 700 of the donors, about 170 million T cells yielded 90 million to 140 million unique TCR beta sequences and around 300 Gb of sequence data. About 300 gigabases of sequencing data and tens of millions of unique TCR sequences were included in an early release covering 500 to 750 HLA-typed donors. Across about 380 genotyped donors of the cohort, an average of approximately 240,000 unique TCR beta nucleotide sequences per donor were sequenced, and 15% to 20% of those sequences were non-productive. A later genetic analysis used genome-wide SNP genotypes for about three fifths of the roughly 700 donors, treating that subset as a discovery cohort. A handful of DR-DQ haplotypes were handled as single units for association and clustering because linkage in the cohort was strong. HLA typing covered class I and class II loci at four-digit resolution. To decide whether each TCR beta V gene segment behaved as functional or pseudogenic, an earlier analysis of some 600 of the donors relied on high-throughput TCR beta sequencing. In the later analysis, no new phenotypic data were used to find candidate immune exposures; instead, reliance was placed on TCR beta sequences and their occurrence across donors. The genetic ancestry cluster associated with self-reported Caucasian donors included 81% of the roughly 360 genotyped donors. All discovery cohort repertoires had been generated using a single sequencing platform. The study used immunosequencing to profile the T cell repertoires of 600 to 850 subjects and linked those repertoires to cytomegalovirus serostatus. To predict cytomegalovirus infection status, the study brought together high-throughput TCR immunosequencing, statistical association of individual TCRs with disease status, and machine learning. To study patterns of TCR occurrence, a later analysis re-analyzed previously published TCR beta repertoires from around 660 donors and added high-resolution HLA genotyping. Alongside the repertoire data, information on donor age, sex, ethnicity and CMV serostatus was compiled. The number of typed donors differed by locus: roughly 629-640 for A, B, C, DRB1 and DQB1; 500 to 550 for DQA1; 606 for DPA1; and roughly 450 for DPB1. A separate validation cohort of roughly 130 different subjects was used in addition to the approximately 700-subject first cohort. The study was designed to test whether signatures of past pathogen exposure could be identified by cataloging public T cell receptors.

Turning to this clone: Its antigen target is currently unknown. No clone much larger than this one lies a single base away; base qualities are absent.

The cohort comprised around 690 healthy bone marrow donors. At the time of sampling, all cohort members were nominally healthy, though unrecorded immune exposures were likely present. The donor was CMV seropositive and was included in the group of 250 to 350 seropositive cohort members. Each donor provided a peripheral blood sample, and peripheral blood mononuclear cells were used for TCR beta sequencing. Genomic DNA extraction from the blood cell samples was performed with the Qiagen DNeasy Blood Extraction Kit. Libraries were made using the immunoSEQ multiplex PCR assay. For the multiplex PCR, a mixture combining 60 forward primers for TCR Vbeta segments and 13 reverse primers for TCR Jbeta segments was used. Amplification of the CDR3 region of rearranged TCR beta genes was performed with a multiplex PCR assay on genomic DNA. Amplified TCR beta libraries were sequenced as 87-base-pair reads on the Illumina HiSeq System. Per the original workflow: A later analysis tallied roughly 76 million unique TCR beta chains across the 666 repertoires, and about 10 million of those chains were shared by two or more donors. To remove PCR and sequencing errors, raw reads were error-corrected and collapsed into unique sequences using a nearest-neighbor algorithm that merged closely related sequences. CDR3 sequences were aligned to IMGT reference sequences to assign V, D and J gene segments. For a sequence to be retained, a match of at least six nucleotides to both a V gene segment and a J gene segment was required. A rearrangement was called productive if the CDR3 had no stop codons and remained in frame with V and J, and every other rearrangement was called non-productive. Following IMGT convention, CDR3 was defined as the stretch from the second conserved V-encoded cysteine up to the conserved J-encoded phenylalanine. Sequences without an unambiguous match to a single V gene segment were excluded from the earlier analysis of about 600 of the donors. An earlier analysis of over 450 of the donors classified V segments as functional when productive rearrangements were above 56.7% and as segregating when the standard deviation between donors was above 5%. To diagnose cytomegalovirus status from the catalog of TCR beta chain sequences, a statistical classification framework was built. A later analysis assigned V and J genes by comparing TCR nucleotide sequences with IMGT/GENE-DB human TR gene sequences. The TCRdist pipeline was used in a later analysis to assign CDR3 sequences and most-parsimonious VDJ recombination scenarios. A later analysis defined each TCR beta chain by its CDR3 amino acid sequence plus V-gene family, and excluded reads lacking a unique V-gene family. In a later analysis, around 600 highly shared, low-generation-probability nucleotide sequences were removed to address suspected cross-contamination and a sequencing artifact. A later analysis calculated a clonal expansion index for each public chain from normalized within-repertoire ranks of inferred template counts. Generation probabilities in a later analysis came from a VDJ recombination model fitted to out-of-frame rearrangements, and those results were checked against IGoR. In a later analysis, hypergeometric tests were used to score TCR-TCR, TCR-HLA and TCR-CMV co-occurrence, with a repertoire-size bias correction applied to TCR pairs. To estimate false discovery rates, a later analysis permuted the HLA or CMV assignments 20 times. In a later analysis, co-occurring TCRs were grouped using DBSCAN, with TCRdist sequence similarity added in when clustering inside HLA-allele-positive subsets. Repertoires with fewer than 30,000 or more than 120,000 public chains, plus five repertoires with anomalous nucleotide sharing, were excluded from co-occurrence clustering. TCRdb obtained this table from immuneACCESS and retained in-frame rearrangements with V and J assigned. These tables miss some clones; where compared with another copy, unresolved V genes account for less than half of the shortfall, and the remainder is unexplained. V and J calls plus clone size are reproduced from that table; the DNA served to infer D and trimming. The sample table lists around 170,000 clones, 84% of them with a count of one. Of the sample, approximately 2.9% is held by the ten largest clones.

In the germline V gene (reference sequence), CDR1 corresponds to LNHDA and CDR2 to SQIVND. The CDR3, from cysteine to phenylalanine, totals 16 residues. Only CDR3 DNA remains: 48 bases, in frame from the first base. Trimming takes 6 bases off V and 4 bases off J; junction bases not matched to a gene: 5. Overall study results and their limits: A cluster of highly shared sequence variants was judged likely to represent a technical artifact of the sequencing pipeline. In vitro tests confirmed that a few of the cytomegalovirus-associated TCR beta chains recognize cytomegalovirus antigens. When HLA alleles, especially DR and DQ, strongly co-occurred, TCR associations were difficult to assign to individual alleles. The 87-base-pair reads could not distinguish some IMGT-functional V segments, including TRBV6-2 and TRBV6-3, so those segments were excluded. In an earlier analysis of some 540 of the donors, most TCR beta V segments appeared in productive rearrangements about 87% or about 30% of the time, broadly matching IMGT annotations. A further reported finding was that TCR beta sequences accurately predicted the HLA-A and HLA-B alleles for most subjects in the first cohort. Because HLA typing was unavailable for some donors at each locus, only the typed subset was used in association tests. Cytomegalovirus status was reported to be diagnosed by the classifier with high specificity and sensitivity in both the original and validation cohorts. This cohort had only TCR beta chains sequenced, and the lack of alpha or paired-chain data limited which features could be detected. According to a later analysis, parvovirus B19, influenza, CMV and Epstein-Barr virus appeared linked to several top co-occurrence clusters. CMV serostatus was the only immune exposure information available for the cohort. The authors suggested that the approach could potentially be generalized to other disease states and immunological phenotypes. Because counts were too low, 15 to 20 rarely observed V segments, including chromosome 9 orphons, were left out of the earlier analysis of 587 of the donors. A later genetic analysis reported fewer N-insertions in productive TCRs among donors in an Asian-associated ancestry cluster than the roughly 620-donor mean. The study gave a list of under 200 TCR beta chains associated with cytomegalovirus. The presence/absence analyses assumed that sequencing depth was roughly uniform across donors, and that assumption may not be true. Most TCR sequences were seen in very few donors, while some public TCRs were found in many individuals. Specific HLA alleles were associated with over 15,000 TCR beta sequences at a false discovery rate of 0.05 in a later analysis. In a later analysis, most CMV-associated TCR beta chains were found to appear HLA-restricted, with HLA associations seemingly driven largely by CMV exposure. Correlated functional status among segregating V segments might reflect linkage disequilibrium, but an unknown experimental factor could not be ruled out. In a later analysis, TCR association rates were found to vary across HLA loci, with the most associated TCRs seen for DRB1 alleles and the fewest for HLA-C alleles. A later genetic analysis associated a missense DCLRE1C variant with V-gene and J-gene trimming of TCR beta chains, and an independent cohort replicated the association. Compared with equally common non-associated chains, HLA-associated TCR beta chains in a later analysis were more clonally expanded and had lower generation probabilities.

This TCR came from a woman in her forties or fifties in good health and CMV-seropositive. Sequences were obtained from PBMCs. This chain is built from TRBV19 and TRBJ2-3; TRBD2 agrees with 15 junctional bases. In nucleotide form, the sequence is TGTGCCAGTAGGGGACTAGCGGGGGGCCAGGCAGATACGCAGTATTTT. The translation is CASRGLAGGQADTQYF.